The present entry profiles one TCR beta chain with its context. 5'RACE template switching produced TCR cDNA carrying a universal primer site and UMIs. In TCRdb, the 5' RACE reads were re-called with MiXCR into one record per CDR3 protein. The sample lists approximately 550,000 distinct CDR3 sequences; roughly 13% were seen once. The data were taken from a study of T cells after yellow fever vaccination. Per the germline V gene, CDR1 is GTSNPN and CDR2 is SVGIG (reference sequence). V shed 0 bases and J 5 bases; nucleotides not matched to a gene: 4. The CDR3 has 15 amino acids. This clonotype was obtained from a man between 25 and 39 years old who received the YFV17D yellow fever vaccine. Here the sequenced sample was PBMCs, taken on the day of the yellow fever booster vaccination. This chain joins TRBV30 and TRBJ2-1; 10 nucleotides match TRBD2. The CDR3 loop reads CAWSVGTSAHNEQFF. DNA for the CDR3: TGTGCCTGGAGTGTGGGGACTAGCGCGCACAATGAGCAGTTCTTC. Complete variable domain (other parts from reference TRBV30 and TRBJ2-1): SQTIHQWPATLVQPVGSPLSLECTVEGTSNPNLYWYRQAAGRGLQLLFYSVGIGQISSEVPQNLSASRPQDRQFILSSKKLLLSDSGFYLCAWSVGTSAHNEQFFGPGTRLTVL.